This T cell receptor beta chain was captured by sequencing in a study of blood T cell repertoires in COVID-19. Turning to the study itself: Samples taken during acute and convalescent COVID-19 were collected in the United States, Italy and Spain. In each case, the material was cDNA or gDNA derived from T cells, B-cell-depleted T cells, or PBMCs.

In the source study's methods: Amplified reference gene primers provided the basis for estimating nucleated cell counts. Profiled with immunoSEQ multiplex PCR; TCRdb holds only in-frame clones, not every one. V, J and clone size are those of that table, while D and trimming were read from the DNA. The sample holds fewer than 600,000 clones, 75% to 90% seen once. Seattle patients were enrolled during active infection and followed longitudinally. Trimming left V 5 bases short and J 6 bases short, with 20 bases between. Per the germline V gene, CDR1 is MNHEY and CDR2 is SVGAGI. The CDR3 consists of 15 residues.

The specimen was peripheral blood. The chain links TRBV6-5 to TRBJ2-7; maybe TRBD1 (5 bases). This clonotype originated in a young man with COVID-19, enrolled during active disease. The CDR3 DNA follows: TGTGCCAGCAGTATACGACAGTCGGTTAATTCCGAGCAGTACTTC. As protein: CASSIRQSVNSEQYF.